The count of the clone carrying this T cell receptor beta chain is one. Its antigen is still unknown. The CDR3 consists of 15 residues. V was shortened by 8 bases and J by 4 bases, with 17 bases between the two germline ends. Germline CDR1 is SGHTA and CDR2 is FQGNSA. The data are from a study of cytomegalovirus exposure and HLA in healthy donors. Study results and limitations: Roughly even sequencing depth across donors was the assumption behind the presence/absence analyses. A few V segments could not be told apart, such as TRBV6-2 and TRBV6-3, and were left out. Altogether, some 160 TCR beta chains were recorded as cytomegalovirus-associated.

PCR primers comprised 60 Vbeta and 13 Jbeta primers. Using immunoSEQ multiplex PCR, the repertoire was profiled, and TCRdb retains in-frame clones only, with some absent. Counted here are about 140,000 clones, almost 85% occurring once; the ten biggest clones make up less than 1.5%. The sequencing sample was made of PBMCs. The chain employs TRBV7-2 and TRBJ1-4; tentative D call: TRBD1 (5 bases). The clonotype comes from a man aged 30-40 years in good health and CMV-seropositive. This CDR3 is CASGGTATLNEKLFF. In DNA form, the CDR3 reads TGTGCCAGCGGGGGGACCGCAACCCTTAATGAAAAACTGTTTTTT.